The following is a T cell receptor beta chain sequence with its context. This clonotype has only a few counts. Its antigen remains unidentified. Per-nucleotide qualities are absent, and no much larger clonotype sits a single base away. To demonstrate the VDJtools post-analysis software, the study profiled TCR beta repertoires from the peripheral blood of about 13 young patients with multiple sclerosis. Multiple sclerosis patients were children and adolescents aged about 6 to 17 years. The germline V end is reduced by 3 bases and the J end by 4 bases; junction bases left unmatched: 12. The CDR1 and CDR2 encoded by the germline V gene are SGHRS and YFSETQ. Spanning cysteine to phenylalanine, the CDR3 consists of 17 amino acids. CDR3 DNA only is kept here, 51 bases in frame from base 1. These data are taken from a study of post-analysis software for immune sequencing data (dated by TCRdb to between 2015 and 2016). Regarding the complete study: Recorded disease courses included relapsing-remitting, secondary progressive and progressive-relapsing multiple sclerosis, with some patients lacking subtype annotation. The patient repertoires were compared against 11 previously published healthy control repertoires obtained from donors aged 6 to 25 years. A subset of samples was prepared in parallel using single-end sample barcoding, then pooled and co-amplified after Illumina adapter ligation.

Receptor amplification or capture employed PCR. Sequencing relied on an Illumina HiSeq 2500. To reduce PCR and sequencing biases, unique molecular identifiers were built into the TCR beta cDNA libraries. Around 500,000 cDNA molecules were obtained for every 1 to 10 million input T cells, so each molecule roughly corresponded to one T cell. The patient libraries were prepared and sequenced with the same protocol used for the earlier healthy control dataset. Within a given batch, samples were prepared together, multiplexed and sequenced on the same HiSeq lane. In the authors' own workflow: Raw barcoded reads were processed with MIGEC, and single-read molecular identifier groups were discarded before consensus assembly and CDR3 extraction. Clonotype tables were post-analysed with VDJtools, normalizing diversity by down-sampling all datasets to the smallest sample size. To correct batch-related cross-sample contamination, repertoire overlap clustering matched CDR3 amino acid sequences but not nucleotide sequences. The public reads were reanalyzed by TCRdb: fastp trimming at Q25, MiXCR alignment, in-frame beta chains only. Each entry is one CDR3 protein sequence, shown with its most common DNA and genes. The V and J calls follow TCRdb's processing rather than the paper's. In this sample the table shows fewer than 550,000 distinct CDR3 sequences, around a third of which occur a single time. Under 7% of the sample goes to the ten largest clones.

Overall results and qualifications from the work: Significantly higher frequencies in patients than in controls were found for five or six TRBV segments, including TRBV5-6, TRBV5-1 and TRBV20-1. Strong co-clustering of samples prepared in the same batch was shown by direct clustering with F measure, prompting a batch-effect correction. Multiple sclerosis patients had significantly lower normalized Chao1 diversity than controls, a result that suggests substantial peripheral T-cell clonal expansion. The multiple sclerosis patient group was slightly younger than the control group.

Source material: blood. This TCR came from a girl under 18 with multiple sclerosis. The chain employs TRBV5-1 and TRBJ2-5, and 10 junctional nucleotides match TRBD2. CDR3 reads: CASSSNTLGLAVETQYF. The DNA is TGCGCCAGCAGCTCCAACACACTAGGACTAGCGGTAGAGACCCAGTACTTC.